This T cell receptor beta chain derives from a study of blood T cell repertoires in COVID-19. Study at large: Acute and convalescent COVID-19 samples came from the United States, Italy and Spain. Sources were T cells, B-cell-depleted T cells, or PBMCs; the material itself was cDNA or gDNA.

As originally analysed: From reference gene primer amplification, estimates of nucleated cell counts were derived. Assay used: immunoSEQ multiplex PCR; TCRdb lists only in-frame clones, some missing. For V, J and clone size, that table is used; D and trimming come from the DNA. The sample holds roughly 300,000 clones, over 75% seen once. Trimming stripped 5 bases from V and 4 bases from J, with 20 bases between. The germline V gene has CDR1 KGHDR and CDR2 SFDVKD. CDR3 size: 16 residues. The chain couples TRBV24-1 to TRBJ2-7; the D gene is possibly TRBD1 (6 bases). What was sequenced was peripheral blood. The sequence was obtained from a man aged 18 to 30 with active or convalescent COVID-19. This CDR3 reads CATSVPHREGKYEQYF. For the CDR3, the DNA is TGTGCCACCAGTGTTCCGCACAGGGAAGGTAAGTACGAGCAGTACTTC.